The present T cell receptor beta chain was sequenced within a study of beta chain features in type 1 diabetes. Overall study findings and caveats: Individuals with type 1 diabetes displayed fewer insertions and more deletions at VDJ junctions.

The CDR3 has 12 amino acids. V was pared by 1 base and J by 6 bases, with 7 bases between. CDR1 GTSNPN and CDR2 SVGIG come from the germline V gene (reference sequence). The entirety of the isolated RNA underwent reverse transcription, so expressed TCRB transcripts were sequenced. Produced via immunoSEQ multiplex PCR; TCRdb's table is partial and in-frame only. This sample has about 220,000 clones, with roughly 10% found just once. Worth noting for this clone: The antigen is undetermined.

The authors took one heparinised blood draw, averaging about 120 mL, from each donor. The V and J genes are TRBV30 and TRBJ2-1, with a possible D match to TRBD1 (5 bases). The sample consisted of central memory CD4+ T cells from blood. The receptor comes from a man younger than 35 in good health. CDR3 nucleotide sequence: TGTGCCTGGAGTGGGCAGGGCAATGAGCAGTTCTTC. This translates into CAWSGQGNEQFF.